These T cell receptor beta chains were read from a single sample in a study of tumor-infiltrating lymphocytes in primary liver carcinoma. MiXCR, applied by TCRdb to the multiplex PCR reads, yields one record per CDR3 protein. The repertoire holds hundreds of thousands of distinct CDR3 sequences, with more than 55% as singletons. Sample: peripheral blood. Receptors originate from a woman aged 25 to 39 with primary liver carcinoma and hepatitis B virus infection. Both conserved end residues are part of each CDR3. Fields, in order: D gene, V gene, CDR3 protein. A D gene is named only where the DNA matches it firmly.

NA	TRBV11-2	CACRWDQNGNEQFF
NA	TRBV11-2	CASSLAKREIGWGFYNEQFF
TRBD2	TRBV11-2	CASSLTSGSSGELFF
NA	TRBV4-2	CASSQHRGPWARGTDTQYF
NA	TRBV4-2	CASSQVSTDTQYF
TRBD2	TRBV4-3	CASSQDPSTSPQLF
NA	TRBV6-2/TRBV6-3	CASSYAPDMGYEQYF
TRBD1	TRBV4-3	CASSQHRGENTEAFF
NA	TRBV4-2	CASSQERGRAGEQFF
NA	TRBV5-6	CASSHMLGTHNSPLHF
NA	TRBV7-9	CASGPSIGTSNTEAFF
NA	TRBV12-3/TRBV12-4	CVSLGGPSGNTIYF
NA	TRBV12-3/TRBV12-4	CASSFDENQPQHF
NA	TRBV28	CASQRGNEQFF
TRBD1	TRBV11-1	CASSLDRGRRGTQYF
TRBD2	TRBV11-2	CASAGLADYEQYF
NA	TRBV6-5	CASSYLWSGVTEAFF
TRBD2	TRBV12-3/TRBV12-4	CASSFSTSGFRDEQFF
NA	TRBV11-2	CASGPILGSGADVLTF
NA	TRBV5-8	CANSRPGTGRSSYNSPLHF
NA	TRBV7-9	CASSADEETQYF
NA	TRBV30	CAWGVRAGRYEQYF
TRBD2	TRBV7-8	CASSADRGLAGTNRQFF
TRBD2	TRBV11-2	CASSFTGRGNTGGLFF
TRBD1	TRBV28	CASSPGTAWGTEAFF
NA	TRBV10-3	CAISESGSSGNTIYF
NA	TRBV28	CASSFYGNPYEQYF
TRBD2	TRBV11-2	CTSSLAGSGIYEEYF
NA	TRBV4-1	CVSSPVGGEIDEQYF
TRBD2	TRBV6-6	CASRGNWLAGGGEQYF
TRBD2	TRBV2	CASSPPGLAGVGKNIQYF
NA	TRBV28	CASSPNSGNSPLHF
NA	TRBV28	CASSFWTEAYEQYF
TRBD2	TRBV28	CASPHTRSSGDFSYEQYF
TRBD2	TRBV5-6	CASSLGLAGAQYF
TRBD1	TRBV6-2/TRBV6-3	CASSPSDRDRAYEQYF
NA	TRBV6-5	CANSYSGFADTETFF
TRBD2	TRBV11-2	CDSSSVAGVSYERYF
NA	TRBV11-2	CASSSSNTGEQYF
TRBD2	TRBV28	CASSGGGARSYKQYF
NA	TRBV12-3/TRBV12-4	CASSLVHSKNIQYF
NA	TRBV7-8	CASSPTEKKKTQYF
NA	TRBV7-3	CASSLIVGYNQPQHF
NA	TRBV29-1	CSVTAGGTGELFF
NA	TRBV6-2/TRBV6-3	CASSYGLGRTYEQYF
TRBD2	TRBV28	CASSLDLGTSEYNEQFF
NA	TRBV11-3	CASTSKLTPTPYNGQFF
TRBD2	TRBV12-3/TRBV12-4	CASSTGRGDKNIQYF
TRBD2	TRBV29-1	CSVAGLAERNEQFF
NA	TRBV6-2/TRBV6-3	CASSFIGTQPQHF